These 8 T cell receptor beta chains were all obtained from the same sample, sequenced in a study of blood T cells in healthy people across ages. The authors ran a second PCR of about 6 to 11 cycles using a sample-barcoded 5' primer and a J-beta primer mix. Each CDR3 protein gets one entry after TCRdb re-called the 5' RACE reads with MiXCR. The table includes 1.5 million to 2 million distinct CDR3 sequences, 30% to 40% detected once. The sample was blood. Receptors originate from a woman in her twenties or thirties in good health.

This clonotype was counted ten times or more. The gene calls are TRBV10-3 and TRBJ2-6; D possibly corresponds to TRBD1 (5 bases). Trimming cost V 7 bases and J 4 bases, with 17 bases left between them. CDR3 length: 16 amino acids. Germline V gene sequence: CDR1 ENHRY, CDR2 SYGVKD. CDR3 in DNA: TGTGCCATCACCGAGGAAGGGGTGAAAGGGGCCAACGTCCTGACTTTC. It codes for CAITEEGVKGANVLTF.

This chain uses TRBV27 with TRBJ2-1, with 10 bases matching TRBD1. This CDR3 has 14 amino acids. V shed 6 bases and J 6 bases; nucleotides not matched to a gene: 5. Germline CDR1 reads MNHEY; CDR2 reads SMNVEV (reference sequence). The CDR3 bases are TGTGCCAGCAGCCAGACAGGGGGCGTCAATGAGCAGTTCTTC. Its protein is CASSQTGGVNEQFF.

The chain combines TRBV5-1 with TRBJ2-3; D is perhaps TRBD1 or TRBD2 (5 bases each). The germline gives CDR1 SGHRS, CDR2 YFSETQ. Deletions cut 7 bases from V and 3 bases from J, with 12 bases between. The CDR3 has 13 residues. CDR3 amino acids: CASLRDGTDTQYF. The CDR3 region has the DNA TGCGCCAGCCTCCGGGACGGAACAGATACGCAGTATTTT.

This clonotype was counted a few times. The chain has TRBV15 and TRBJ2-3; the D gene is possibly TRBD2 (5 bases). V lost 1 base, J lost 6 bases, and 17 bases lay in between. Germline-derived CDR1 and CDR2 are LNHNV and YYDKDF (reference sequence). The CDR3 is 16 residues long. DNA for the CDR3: TGTGCCACCAGCAGAGTGCCCGGGGATACTCCGGATACGCAGTATTTT. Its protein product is CATSRVPGDTPDTQYF. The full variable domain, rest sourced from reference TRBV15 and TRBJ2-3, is DAMVIQNPRYQVTQFGKPVTLSCSQTLNHNVMYWYQQKSSQAPKLLFHYYDKDFNNEADTPDNFQSRRPNTSFCFLDIRSPGLGDTAMYLCATSRVPGDTPDTQYFGPGTRLTVL.

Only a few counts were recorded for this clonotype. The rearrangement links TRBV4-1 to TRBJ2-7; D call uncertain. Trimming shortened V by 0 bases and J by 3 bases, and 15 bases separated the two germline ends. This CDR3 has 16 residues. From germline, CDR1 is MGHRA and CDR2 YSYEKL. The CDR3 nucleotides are TGCGCCAGCAGCCAAGATAGGGCCGGGTCCGGCTACGAGCAGTACTTC. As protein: CASSQDRAGSGYEQYF.

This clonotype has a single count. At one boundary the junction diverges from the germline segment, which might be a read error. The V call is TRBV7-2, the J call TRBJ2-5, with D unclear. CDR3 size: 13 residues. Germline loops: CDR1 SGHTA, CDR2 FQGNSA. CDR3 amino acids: CVSSFGGGETQYF. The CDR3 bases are TGTGTCAGCAGCTTCGGTGGTGGGGAGACCCAGTACTTC.

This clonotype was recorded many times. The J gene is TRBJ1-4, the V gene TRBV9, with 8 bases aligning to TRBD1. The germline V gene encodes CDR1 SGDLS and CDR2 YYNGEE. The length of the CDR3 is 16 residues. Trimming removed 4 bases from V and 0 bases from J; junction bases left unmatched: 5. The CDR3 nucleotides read TGTGCCAGCAGCTCGGGACAGGTTGCAACTAATGAAAAACTGTTTTTT. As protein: CASSSGQVATNEKLFF.

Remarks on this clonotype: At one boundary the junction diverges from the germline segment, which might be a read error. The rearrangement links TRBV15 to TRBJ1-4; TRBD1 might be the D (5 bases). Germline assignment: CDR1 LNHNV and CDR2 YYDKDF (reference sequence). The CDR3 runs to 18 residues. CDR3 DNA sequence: TGTGCCACCAGCTACGACAGACGGCAGGCCGTTATACGTGAAAAACGGTTTTTT. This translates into CATSYDRRQAVIREKRFF.